This T cell receptor beta chain was observed in a study of CD4 T cells in relation to SARS-CoV-2 and coronaviruses. Overall study findings and caveats: According to naive versus memory sequencing, detected responses are memory recall, not newly primed. Samples before the pandemic and after infection were not matched within any donor. This crossreactivity analysis covered spike protein alone, no other viral proteins.

Concerning this clone itself: Its antigen is unknown.

Before the COVID-19 pandemic, during about 2011-2018, CD4+ T cells were taken from unexposed donors. There are 17 residues in the CDR3. CDR1 is KGHDR, CDR2 SFDVKD, per germline. V was pared by 0 bases and J by 0 bases, with 12 bases between. Deep TCR-beta sequencing used DNA from uncultured naive and memory CD4+ T cells. The assay was immunoSEQ multiplex PCR, and TCRdb's table has in-frame clones only and misses some. The sample lists roughly 63,000 clones, 94% occurring once. The receptor comes from a human donor in good health. The material sequenced was naive CD4+ T cells from PBMCs. Subset in this sample: naive CD4+ T cells isolated by negative enrichment. The chain uses TRBV24-1 and TRBJ2-3; D is perhaps TRBD2 (5 bases). The CDR3 DNA reads as TGTGCCACCAGTGATTTGGGGTCCGGGGTTAGCACAGATACGCAGTATTTT. Amino acids: CATSDLGSGVSTDTQYF.